This T cell receptor (beta chain) comes out of a study of CD8+ T cells in alopecia areata. V lost 0 bases, J lost 0 bases, and 15 bases lay in between. The CDR3 is made up of 17 amino acids. CDR1 is LNHNV and CDR2 is YYDKDF in the germline V gene (reference sequence). Sequencing templates came from extracted RNA that was reverse transcribed into cDNA. Sequenced by immunoSEQ multiplex PCR; TCRdb stores in-frame clones only, minus some. The table records 110,000 to 150,000 clones, about three fifths of them present only once. Whole-study findings and limits: Scalp repertoires also include resident alphabeta T cells from normal skin.

The study team obtained lesional scalp punch biopsies and peripheral blood from alopecia areata patients. Comments on this clone: Its antigen is as yet unknown.

The sequence derives from a human donor with alopecia areata. The rearrangement joins TRBV15 to TRBJ2-7, with D perhaps TRBD1 (7 bases). The source was CD4+ T cells sorted from blood, collected at week 0. The CDR3 nucleotides read TGTGCCACCAGCAGAGAGATGGGGGGACAGAACTCCTACGAGCAGTACTTC. Protein product: CATSREMGGQNSYEQYF.